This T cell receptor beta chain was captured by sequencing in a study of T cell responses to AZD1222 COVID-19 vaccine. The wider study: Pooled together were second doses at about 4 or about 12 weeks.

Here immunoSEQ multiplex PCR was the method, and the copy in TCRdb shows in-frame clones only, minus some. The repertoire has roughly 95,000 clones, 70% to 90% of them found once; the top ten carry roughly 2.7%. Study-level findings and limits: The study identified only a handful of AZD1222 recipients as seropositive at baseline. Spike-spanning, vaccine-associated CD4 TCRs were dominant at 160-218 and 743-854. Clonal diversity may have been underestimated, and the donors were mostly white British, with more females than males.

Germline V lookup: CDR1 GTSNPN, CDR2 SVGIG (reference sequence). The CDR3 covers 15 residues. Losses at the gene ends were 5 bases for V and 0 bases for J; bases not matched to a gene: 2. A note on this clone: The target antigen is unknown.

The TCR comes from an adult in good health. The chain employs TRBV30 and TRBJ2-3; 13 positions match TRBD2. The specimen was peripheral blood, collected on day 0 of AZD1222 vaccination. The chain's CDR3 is CAWGTSGVSTDTQYF. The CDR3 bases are TGTGCCTGGGGGACTAGCGGGGTTAGCACAGATACGCAGTATTTT.